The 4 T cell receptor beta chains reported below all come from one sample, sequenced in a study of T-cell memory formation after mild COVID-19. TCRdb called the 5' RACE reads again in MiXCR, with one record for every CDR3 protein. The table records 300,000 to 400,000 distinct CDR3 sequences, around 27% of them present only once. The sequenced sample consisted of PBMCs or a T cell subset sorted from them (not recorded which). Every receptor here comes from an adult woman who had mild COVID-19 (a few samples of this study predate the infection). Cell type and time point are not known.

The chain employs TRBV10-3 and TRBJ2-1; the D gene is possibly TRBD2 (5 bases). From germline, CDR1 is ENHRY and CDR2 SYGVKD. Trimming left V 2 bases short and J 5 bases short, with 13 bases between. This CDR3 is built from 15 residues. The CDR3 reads CAISERLSGNNEQFF. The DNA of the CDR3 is TGTGCCATCAGTGAGAGGTTGAGCGGAAACAATGAGCAGTTCTTC.

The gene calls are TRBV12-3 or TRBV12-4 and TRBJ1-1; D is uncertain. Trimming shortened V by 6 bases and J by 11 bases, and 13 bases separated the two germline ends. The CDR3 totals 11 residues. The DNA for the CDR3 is TGTGCCAGCAGCCTCCGAGTGCGGGCTTTCTTT. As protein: CASSLRVRAFF.

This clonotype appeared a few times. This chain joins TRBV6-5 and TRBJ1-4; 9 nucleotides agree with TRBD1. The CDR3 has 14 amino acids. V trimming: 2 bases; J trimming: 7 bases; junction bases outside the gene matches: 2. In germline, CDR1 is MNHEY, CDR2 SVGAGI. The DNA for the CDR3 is TGTGCCAGCAGTTACCAGACAGGGGGTGAAAAACTGTTTTTT. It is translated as CASSYQTGGEKLFF.

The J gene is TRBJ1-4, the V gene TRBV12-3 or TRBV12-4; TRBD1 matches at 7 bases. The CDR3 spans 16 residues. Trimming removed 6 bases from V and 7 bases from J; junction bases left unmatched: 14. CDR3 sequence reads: CASSSTRQGRSEKLFF. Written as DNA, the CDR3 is TGTGCCAGCAGCTCAACAAGACAGGGAAGGTCTGAAAAACTGTTTTTT.